A single sample gave rise to the 12 T cell receptor beta chains below, sequenced in a study of shared clonotypes between healthy human individuals. Clones were read by immunoSEQ multiplex PCR, and TCRdb kept only the in-frame ones, dropping some. The table lists over 2 million clones, around 95% of them singletons, with 0.13% in the top ten. The sequencing input was naive CD4+ T cells sorted from blood. Sample subset: CD45RA+ positively selected. These receptors were collected from a man aged 18 to 30 in good health.

V gene TRBV28 combines with J gene TRBJ1-4, with TRBD1 as a possible D gene (5 bases). This CDR3 comprises 15 residues. Germline V gene data show CDR1 as MDHEN and CDR2 as SYDVKM. Trimming removed 5 bases from V and 8 bases from J, with 18 bases in between. In DNA, the CDR3 is TGTGCCAGCAGTGCTTCGGGGGGACTTGCGGAAAAACTGTTTTTT. Protein: CASSASGGLAEKLFF.

V and J are TRBV6-1 and TRBJ1-1; D ambiguous. Germline loops: CDR1 MNHNS, CDR2 SASEGT. CDR3 length: 14 amino acids. Trimming pared 6 bases from V and 3 bases from J, leaving 14 bases between. For the CDR3, the DNA is TGTGCCAGCAGGGTTATCCTCGAGGACACTGAAGCTTTCTTT. Amino acid sequence: CASRVILEDTEAFF.

This rearrangement joins TRBV5-4 to TRBJ2-7, with D possibly TRBD1 on 6 matching bases. Trimming removed 2 bases from V and 2 bases from J, with 8 bases in between. The CDR3 has 13 amino acids. The V gene's germline CDR1 is SGHNT and CDR2 YYREEE (reference sequence). The CDR3: CASSFAGAYEQYF. The DNA of the CDR3 is TGTGCCAGCAGCTTCGCAGGGGCCTACGAGCAGTACTTC.

The chain employs TRBV10-1 and TRBJ2-5; TRBD1 matches at 7 bases. CDR3 length equals 15 residues. Germline V lookup: CDR1 WNHNN, CDR2 SYGVQD (reference sequence). The ends lost 6 bases at V and 0 bases at J; junction bases unmatched: 7. Here the CDR3 reads CASSSGQINQETQYF. The CDR3 DNA is TGCGCCAGCAGCTCGGGACAGATCAACCAAGAGACCCAGTACTTC.

The chain links TRBV7-2 to TRBJ1-2; no firm D call. V gave up 1 base and J gave up 8 bases, with 17 bases separating them. This CDR3 region has 15 residues. Germline CDR1 and CDR2: SGHTA and FQGNSA. Written as DNA, the CDR3 is TGTGCCAGCAGCTTAGTTTTGCCCCCGCCGAGGGGCTACACCTTC. Protein: CASSLVLPPPRGYTF.

The V and J genes are TRBV6-5 and TRBJ1-5; 7 bases agree with TRBD1. The CDR3 runs 14 residues. Germline CDR1 and CDR2: MNHEY and SVGAGI. V lost 8 bases, J lost 4 bases, and 8 bases stayed unmatched. The CDR3 sequence is CASVEGAMNQPQHF. In DNA, the CDR3 is TGTGCCAGCGTAGAGGGGGCGATGAATCAGCCCCAGCATTTT.

This chain links TRBV28 with TRBJ1-5; D is undetermined. This CDR3 is 15 amino acids long. Per the germline V gene, CDR1 is MDHEN and CDR2 is SYDVKM. Trimming pared 5 bases from V and 6 bases from J, leaving 17 bases between. The CDR3 sequence: CASSPTRGQFQPQHF. The CDR3 nucleotides read TGTGCCAGCAGTCCTACAAGAGGGCAATTTCAGCCCCAGCATTTT.

The chain carries TRBV30 and TRBJ2-1; possibly TRBD1 for D (5 bases). Germline V lookup: CDR1 GTSNPN, CDR2 SVGIG (reference sequence). CDR3 size: 12 residues. Trimming took off 7 bases at V and 3 bases at J, with 10 bases between the two ends. The CDR3 DNA reads as TGTGCCTCGAAGACAGACTACAATGAGCAGTTCTTC. Translated, it gives CASKTDYNEQFF.

CDR3 residues: CAWSVQGSSYEQYF. The CDR3 DNA sequence: TGTGCCTGGAGTGTGCAGGGGAGCTCCTACGAGCAGTACTTC. The V and J genes are TRBV30 and TRBJ2-7; TRBD1 might be the D (6 bases). The length of the CDR3 is 14 residues. Trimming pared 0 bases from V and 0 bases from J, leaving 9 bases between. Germline V CDR1 and CDR2: GTSNPN, SVGIG (reference sequence).

A remark on this clone: Other DNA sequences within the sample encode an identical CDR3. The chain is built from TRBV28 and TRBJ2-2, with 8 bases aligning to TRBD1. After removal of 4 bases from V and 0 bases from J, the junction contained 4 bases not matched to a gene. From germline, CDR1 is MDHEN and CDR2 SYDVKM. CDR3 length: 16 residues. The CDR3: CASSSTGASNTGELFF. The DNA for the CDR3 is TGTGCCAGCAGTTCGACAGGGGCGTCGAACACCGGGGAGCTGTTTTTT. The full variable domain, completed using reference TRBV28 and TRBJ2-2, is DVKVTQSSRYLVKRTGEKVFLECVQDMDHENMFWYRQDPGLGLRLIYFSYDVKMKEKGDIPEGYSVSREKKERFSLILESASTNQTSMYLCASSSTGASNTGELFFGEGSRLTVL.

V usage is TRBV6-6 and J usage is TRBJ1-2, with a possible D match to TRBD1 (6 bases). The CDR3 length is 13 residues. Germline V gene data show CDR1 as MNHNY and CDR2 as SVGAGI (reference sequence). With 5 bases removed from V and 3 bases from J, the gap between germline ends came to 10 bases. CDR3 sequence (DNA): TGTGCCAGCAGTCGGGACATGGACTATGGCTACACCTTC. It encodes CASSRDMDYGYTF.

The chain employs TRBV7-2 and TRBJ2-7; D not certain. The V end was cut by 1 base, the J end by 0 bases, with 7 bases between. Germline V gives CDR1 SGHTA, CDR2 FQGNSA. This CDR3 spans 14 amino acids. Written as DNA, the CDR3 is TGTGCCAGCAGCTTAGGGGCCCCCTCCTACGAGCAGTACTTC. Translation gives CASSLGAPSYEQYF.